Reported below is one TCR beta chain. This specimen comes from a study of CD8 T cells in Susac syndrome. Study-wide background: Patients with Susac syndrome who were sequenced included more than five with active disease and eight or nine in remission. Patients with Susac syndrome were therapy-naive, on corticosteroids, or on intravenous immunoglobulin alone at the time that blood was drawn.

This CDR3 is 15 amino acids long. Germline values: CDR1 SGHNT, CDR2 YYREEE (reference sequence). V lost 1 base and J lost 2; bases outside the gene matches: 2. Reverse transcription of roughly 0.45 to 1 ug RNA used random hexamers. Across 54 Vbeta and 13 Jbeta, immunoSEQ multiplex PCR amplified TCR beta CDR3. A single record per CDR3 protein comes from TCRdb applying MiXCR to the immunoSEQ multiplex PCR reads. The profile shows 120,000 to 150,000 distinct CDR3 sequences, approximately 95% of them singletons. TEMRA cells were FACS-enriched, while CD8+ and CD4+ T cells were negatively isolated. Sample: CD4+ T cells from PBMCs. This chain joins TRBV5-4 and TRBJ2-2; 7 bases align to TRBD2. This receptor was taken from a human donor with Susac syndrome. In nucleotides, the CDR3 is TGTGCCAGCAGCTTGCAGCGGGGTAACACCGGGGAGCTGTTTTTT. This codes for CASSLQRGNTGELFF.